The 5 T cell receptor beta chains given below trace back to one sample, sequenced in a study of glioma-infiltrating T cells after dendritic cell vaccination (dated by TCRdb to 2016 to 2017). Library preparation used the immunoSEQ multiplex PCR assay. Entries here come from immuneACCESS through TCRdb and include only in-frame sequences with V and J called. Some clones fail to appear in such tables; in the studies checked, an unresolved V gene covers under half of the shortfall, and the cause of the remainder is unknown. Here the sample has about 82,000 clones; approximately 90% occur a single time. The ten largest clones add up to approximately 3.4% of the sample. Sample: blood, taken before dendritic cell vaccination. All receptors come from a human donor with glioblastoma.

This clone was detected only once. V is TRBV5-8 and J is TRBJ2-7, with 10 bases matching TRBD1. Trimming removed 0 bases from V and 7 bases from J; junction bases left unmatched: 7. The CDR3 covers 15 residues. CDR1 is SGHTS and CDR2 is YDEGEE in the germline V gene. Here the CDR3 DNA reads TGTGCCAGCAGCTTGGGGACAGGGGGAAGGAGAGAGCAGTACTTC. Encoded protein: CASSLGTGGRREQYF.

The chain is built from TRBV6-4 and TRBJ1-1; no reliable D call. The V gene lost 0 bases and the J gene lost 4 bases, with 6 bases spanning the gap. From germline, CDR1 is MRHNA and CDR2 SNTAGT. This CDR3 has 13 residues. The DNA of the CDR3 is TGTGCCAGCAGTGACTCGACGGGCACTGAAGCTTTCTTT. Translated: CASSDSTGTEAFF.

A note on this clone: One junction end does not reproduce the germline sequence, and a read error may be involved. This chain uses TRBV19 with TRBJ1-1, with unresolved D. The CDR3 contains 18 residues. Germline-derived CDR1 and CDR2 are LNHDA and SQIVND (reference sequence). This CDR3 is CASTIRTGGASPNTEAFF. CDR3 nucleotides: TGTGCCAGTACTATAAGGACGGGAGGAGCTTCTCCCAACACTGAAGCTTTCTTT.

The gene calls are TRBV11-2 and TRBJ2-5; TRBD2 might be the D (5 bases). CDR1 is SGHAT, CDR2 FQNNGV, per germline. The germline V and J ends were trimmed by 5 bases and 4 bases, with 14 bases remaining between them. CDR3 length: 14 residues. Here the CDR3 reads CASSAGTWSETQYF. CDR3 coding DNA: TGTGCCAGCAGCGCGGGCACCTGGTCAGAGACCCAGTACTTC.

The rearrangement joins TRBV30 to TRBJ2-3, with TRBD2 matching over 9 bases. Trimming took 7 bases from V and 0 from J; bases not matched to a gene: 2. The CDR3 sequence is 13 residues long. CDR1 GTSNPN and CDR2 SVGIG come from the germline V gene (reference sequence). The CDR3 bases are TGTGCCTTGACTAGCGGTAGCACAGATACGCAGTATTTT. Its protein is CALTSGSTDTQYF.